The clone carrying this T cell receptor beta chain was seen just once. Per the germline V gene, CDR1 is MNHEY and CDR2 is SVGEGT. The ends were cut back, 5 bases at V and 6 bases at J, with 8 bases in the middle. The CDR3 has 12 residues. This entry belongs to a study of blood T cell repertoires in COVID-19. On the study more broadly: Spain, Italy and the United States supplied samples that represented acute and convalescent COVID-19.

Authors' analysis steps: Amplification of reference gene primers provided the estimated nucleated cell counts. Clones were sequenced by immunoSEQ multiplex PCR, and TCRdb holds only the in-frame ones, with some missing. V, J and clone size derive from that table, while D and trimming were established from the DNA sequence. The data hold 200,000 to 250,000 clones, with 80% to 85% observed a single time. The rearrangement joins TRBV6-2 or TRBV6-3 to TRBJ2-1; possible D gene TRBD2, 6 bases. The clonotype comes from a young man with active or convalescent COVID-19. The sequencing input was peripheral blood. CDR3 residues: CASSQRANEQFF. The CDR3 region has the DNA TGTGCCAGCAGTCAGCGGGCCAATGAGCAGTTCTTC.